The clone carrying this T cell receptor (beta chain) turned up a few times. No antigen is known for it. The record originates from a study of blood T cells in healthy people across ages. The use of a sample-barcoded 5' primer and a J-beta primer mix characterized a second PCR of roughly 7 to 11 cycles. Each cDNA molecule carried a tag from a template-switch adaptor that contained 12 random nucleotides. Individual samples furnished no less than 3 million CDR3-containing paired-end reads apiece. TCRdb re-called the 5' RACE reads through MiXCR, storing one row per CDR3 protein. The data contain around 850,000 distinct CDR3 sequences, under 40% of them singletons. Study-level findings and limits: Per million T cells, TCR beta diversity dropped about linearly as age rose.

V lost 4 bases and J lost 8; bases outside the gene matches: 8. CDR3 length: 14 amino acids. It was ten milliliters of peripheral blood that were drawn from each donor. This chain joins TRBV12-3 or TRBV12-4 and TRBJ2-1, with 7 bases matching TRBD1. The specimen was blood. The receptor was isolated from a man in his late teens or twenties in good health. The CDR3 loop reads CASSSTGRQDEQFF. CDR3 nucleotides: TGTGCCAGCAGTTCGACAGGGCGCCAGGATGAGCAGTTCTTC.